Here is one T cell receptor beta chain with its context. Antigen unknown. These data originate in a study of spatial heterogeneity in lung cancer. About the study: Consistently, beta-chain sequences turned up in larger numbers than alpha-chain sequences did. Study-level findings and limits: TCRs found ubiquitously expanded in tumor appeared in blood more at resection than at follow-up.

Germline CDR1 reads MNHEY; CDR2 reads SVGEGT. The CDR3 length is 13 residues. The V end was cut by 6 bases, the J end by 4 bases, with 12 bases between. A single record per CDR3 protein comes from TCRdb applying MiXCR to the 5' RACE reads. In the table there are 30,000 to 40,000 distinct CDR3 sequences, approximately 5.6% of which are singletons. Time point here: sample taken at primary tumor resection. Whole RNA, which was extracted from tumor, nontumor lung tissue or frozen PBMC, was sequenced without any cell sorting. The sequence derives from a female donor with early-stage non-small cell lung cancer. Here the sequenced sample was PBMCs, taken at surgery. The rearrangement uses TRBV6-2 or TRBV6-3 and TRBJ1-1; D remains ambiguous. The CDR3 here is CASSRTLPTEAFF. CDR3 in DNA: TGTGCCAGCAGCCGTACACTGCCCACTGAAGCTTTCTTT.